These T cell receptor beta chains were read from a single sample in a study of shared clonotypes between healthy human individuals. Clones were sequenced by immunoSEQ multiplex PCR, and TCRdb holds only the in-frame ones, with some missing. The data show under 2,500,000 clones, more than 90% seen once. The sequencing sample was made of naive CD4+ T cells sorted from blood. Source of these receptors: a man between 18 and 35 years old in good health. The CDR3 runs from the conserved cysteine through the conserved F or W. Fields, in order: J gene, D gene, V gene, clone size, CDR3 DNA, CDR3 protein. The D gene is left open where the match is weak. The listing skips clone size in some rows; elsewhere it reads once, few, many or a size class.

TRBJ2-5,TRBD1,TRBV28,NA,TGTGCCATTCAGACGGACAGGTACCAAGAGACCCAGTACTTC,CAIQTDRYQETQYF
TRBJ2-1,TRBD2,TRBV6-1,NA,TGTGCCAGCAGTGAATCGGGCGGGAGGGTTCTTAATGAGCAGTTCTTC,CASSESGGRVLNEQFF
TRBJ1-2,NA,TRBV11-2,NA,TGTGCCAGCAGCTTAGTAAAAACTGGGAACTATGGCTACACCTTC,CASSLVKTGNYGYTF
TRBJ1-2,NA,TRBV28,NA,TGTGCCAGCAGAGCCCCGCAGGATGGCTACACCTTC,CASRAPQDGYTF
TRBJ2-5,NA,TRBV6-5,NA,TGTGCCAGCAGCCGGGGTTTCTACCAAGAGACCCAGTACTTC,CASSRGFYQETQYF
TRBJ2-3,NA,TRBV29-1,NA,TGCAGCCAGCAAGTCGGCACAGATACGCAGTATTTT,CSQQVGTDTQYF
TRBJ1-6,TRBD1,TRBV6-5,few,TGTGCCAGCAGTCCAAGGACAGGTTTTAATTCACCCCTCCACTTT,CASSPRTGFNSPLHF
TRBJ1-4,NA,TRBV5-1,NA,TGCGCCAGCAGCTTGGCCGAGGGTTTTGAAAAACTGTTTTTT,CASSLAEGFEKLFF
TRBJ1-6,TRBD1,TRBV30,NA,TGTGCCTGCAAGCAAGGGGGCACCTATAATTCACCCCTCCACTTT,CACKQGGTYNSPLHF
TRBJ2-3,NA,TRBV7-2,NA,TGTGCCAGCAGCCTAGGGGGGGACGCAGAGTATTTT,CASSLGGDAEYF
TRBJ1-1,NA,TRBV30,NA,TGTGCCTGGAGTAGAGGGTCTGGGGCTTTCTTT,CAWSRGSGAFF
TRBJ2-1,NA,TRBV6-5,NA,TGTGCCACCGGAAGGGACCGCGACAATGAGCAGTTCTTC,CATGRDRDNEQFF
TRBJ2-5,TRBD2,TRBV5-6,NA,TGTGCCAGCAGCTTTGGTGACCCAGCGGGAGTGGGGAGTGGGGCCCAGTACTTC,CASSFGDPAGVGSGAQYF
TRBJ1-2,NA,TRBV5-4,NA,TGTGCCAGCAGCAATTCAGGGGTTGCTGGCTACACCTTC,CASSNSGVAGYTF
TRBJ2-3,NA,TRBV9,NA,TGTGCCAGCAGCGTCGGACTAAGTCCCACAGATACGCAGTATTTT,CASSVGLSPTDTQYF
TRBJ2-3,NA,TRBV4-3,NA,TGCGCCAGCAGCCAAGATTGGGGTTCGTCAGATACGCAGTATTTT,CASSQDWGSSDTQYF
TRBJ1-5,NA,TRBV7-9,few,TGTGCCAGCAGCTTAGGCCCGGGGGATCAGCCCCAGCATTTT,CASSLGPGDQPQHF
TRBJ1-4,TRBD1,TRBV6-1,NA,TGTGCCAGCGAGGGACAGAGTAATGAAAAACTGTTTTTT,CASEGQSNEKLFF
TRBJ2-1,NA,TRBV10-1,NA,TGCGCCAGCACCGACGGGCGGATTAATGAGCAGTTCTTC,CASTDGRINEQFF
TRBJ2-1,TRBD2,TRBV7-9,NA,TGTGCCAGCAGTCGGGGTAGCGGGAGGGTCGGTGAGCAGTTCTTC,CASSRGSGRVGEQFF
TRBJ1-5,TRBD1,TRBV28,NA,TGTGCCAGCAACGTGGCCTCTCTCAGGGGGCGTAGCAATCAGCCCCAGCATTTT,CASNVASLRGRSNQPQHF
TRBJ2-2,TRBD2,TRBV5-1,NA,TGCGCCAGCAGCTTGGAAGGTGCGGGAGGGCCTAGCGGGGAGCTGTTTTTT,CASSLEGAGGPSGELFF
TRBJ2-7,TRBD1,TRBV25-1,NA,TGTGCCAGCAGTGAATCCCACAGGGGCGAGCAGTACTTC,CASSESHRGEQYF
TRBJ1-4,NA,TRBV11-2,NA,TGTGCCAGCAGCTTAGGACAGAGTAATGAAAAACTGTTTTTT,CASSLGQSNEKLFF
TRBJ1-1,NA,TRBV6-5,NA,TGTGCCAGCACCCCTTCGGGAGGCACTGAAGCTTTCTTT,CASTPSGGTEAFF
TRBJ1-4,NA,TRBV7-9,NA,TGTGCCAGCAGCTTGGGGAGAGGGGCAACTAATGAAAAACTGTTTTTT,CASSLGRGATNEKLFF
TRBJ1-1,NA,TRBV5-4,once,TGTGCCAGCAGCTTGAATTCAGGGGTCACCACTGAAGCTTTCTTT,CASSLNSGVTTEAFF
TRBJ2-4,TRBD1,TRBV2,NA,TGTGCCAGCAGAGGTCCGGGACAGGGGACCAAAAACATTCAGTACTTC,CASRGPGQGTKNIQYF
TRBJ2-7,NA,TRBV25-1,NA,TGTGCCACGAACGACAGGACCTACGAGCAGTACTTC,CATNDRTYEQYF
TRBJ2-1,TRBD1,TRBV19,NA,TGTGCCAGTAGTATAATGGGACAGGGTACCAATGAGCAGTTCTTC,CASSIMGQGTNEQFF
TRBJ2-1,TRBD1,TRBV5-4,NA,TGTGCCAGCAGCATGCCGGGACAGGGAGGCGATGAGCAGTTCTTC,CASSMPGQGGDEQFF
TRBJ2-7,NA,TRBV20-1,NA,TGCAGTGTAGGAGGATCCTACGAGCAGTACTTC,CSVGGSYEQYF
TRBJ2-7,TRBD2,TRBV7-2,NA,TGTGCCAGCAGCGCTGTAGCGGGGACGGGGGAGCAGTACTTC,CASSAVAGTGEQYF
TRBJ1-6,NA,TRBV21-1,few,TGTGCCACGCACAGGGAGGTCCCTTCACCCCTCCACTTT,CATHREVPSPLHF
TRBJ1-2,NA,TRBV30,few,TGTGCCTGGGGGGTCGGAGATCACTATGGCTACACCTTC,CAWGVGDHYGYTF
TRBJ1-2,TRBD1,TRBV7-2,NA,TGTGCCAGCAGCCCTATCGCGGACAGGGCCGGGGGCTACACCTTC,CASSPIADRAGGYTF
TRBJ2-5,NA,TRBV6-5,NA,TGTGCCAGCGGGGAAGGGGAGCAAGAGACCCAGTACTTC,CASGEGEQETQYF
TRBJ2-7,NA,TRBV7-8,NA,TGTGCCAGCAGCTTGAACTCGGAGACGGCTCCCTACGAGCAGTACTTC,CASSLNSETAPYEQYF
TRBJ2-5,NA,TRBV11-2,NA,TGTGCCAGCAGCTTATACCGAGAGACCCAGTACTTC,CASSLYRETQYF
TRBJ2-7,TRBD1,TRBV6-6,once,TGTGCCAGCAAGACCCGGGACAGGGAGTCCGAGCAGTACTTC,CASKTRDRESEQYF
TRBJ2-7,NA,TRBV5-1,NA,TGCGCCAGCAGCTTGGAACTAGGCTACGAGCAGTACTTC,CASSLELGYEQYF
TRBJ1-1,NA,TRBV6-1,NA,TGTGCCACCCAAGGAGTAACAGGGTTGAACACTGAAGCTTTCTTT,CATQGVTGLNTEAFF
TRBJ2-1,NA,TRBV7-7,NA,TGTGCTAGCAGCTTGGATCTGACTGTTCGGGAGCAGTTCTTC,CASSLDLTVREQFF
TRBJ1-2,NA,TRBV20-1,NA,TGCAGTGCCCAACCGACAGCGGGCTACACCTTC,CSAQPTAGYTF
TRBJ2-3,NA,TRBV5-1,NA,TGCGCCAGCAGCGATCTTAGTAGCACAGATACGCAGTATTTT,CASSDLSSTDTQYF
TRBJ2-7,NA,TRBV29-1,NA,TGCAGCGTATCAGGCCGAAGCGAGCAGTACTTC,CSVSGRSEQYF
TRBJ1-2,NA,TRBV29-1,NA,TGCAGCGTTGAAGGGCCGGGGGCCGGCTTGATAGGCTACACCTTC,CSVEGPGAGLIGYTF
TRBJ2-5,NA,TRBV4-1,NA,TGCGCCAGCAGCCAAGATATGGCCCGGCGAGGACAGTACTTC,CASSQDMARRGQYF
TRBJ2-7,TRBD2,TRBV10-3,NA,TGTGCCATCAGTAAACCCAGGACTAGCGGCTCCTACGAGCAGTACTTC,CAISKPRTSGSYEQYF
TRBJ2-5,NA,TRBV6-5,NA,TGTGCCAGCAGTAGGGACCATCAAGAGACCCAGTACTTC,CASSRDHQETQYF
TRBJ2-1,NA,TRBV2,NA,TGTGCCAGCAGCAAACTTACCAATGAGCAGTTCTTC,CASSKLTNEQFF
TRBJ1-4,TRBD1,TRBV7-9,NA,TGTGCCAGCAGCCCACAGGGGCTGGAGGAAAAACTGTTTTTT,CASSPQGLEEKLFF
TRBJ1-2,TRBD1,TRBV7-2,NA,TGTGCCAGCAGCGACAGGGGGCAGGACTATGGCTACACCTTC,CASSDRGQDYGYTF
TRBJ2-2,NA,TRBV6-5,NA,TGTGCCAGCACTCAAATAGGGGGGGCCGGGGAGCTGTTTTTT,CASTQIGGAGELFF
TRBJ2-5,NA,TRBV4-1,NA,TGCGCCAGCAGCCAAGATCCAGCGGGAGTAGGGGGCCCCAGAGAGACCCAGTACTTC,CASSQDPAGVGGPRETQYF
TRBJ2-3,TRBD1,TRBV30,NA,TGTGCCTGGAGTGGACAGGGGAATACGCAGTATTTT,CAWSGQGNTQYF
TRBJ2-1,TRBD2,TRBV5-4,NA,TGTGCCAGCAGCTTGGGGGGACTAGAAGGAGATGAGCAGTTCTTC,CASSLGGLEGDEQFF
TRBJ2-1,NA,TRBV5-1,NA,TGCGCCAGCAGGCCCCAGGGGGGCGGGAGTAACAATGAGCAGTTCTTC,CASRPQGGGSNNEQFF
TRBJ2-7,TRBD2,TRBV6-6,NA,TGTGCCAGCAGAGGTGGAGGACTAGCGGAGGGGACGCAGTACTTC,CASRGGGLAEGTQYF
TRBJ2-3,TRBD2,TRBV5-1,NA,TGCGCCAGCAGCCCGACTAGCGGGACTACAGATACGCAGTATTTT,CASSPTSGTTDTQYF